This T cell receptor beta chain comes out of a study of cytomegalovirus exposure and HLA in healthy donors. Notes on the study in general: A later analysis by the authors found several of the most significant clusters apparently linked to common viral pathogens. A later analysis linked a missense DCLRE1C variant to TCR beta V- and J-gene trimming. Most of the TCR beta V segments (in an earlier analysis) were productive either about 87% or about 30% of the time.

In the case of this clone: The antigen remains unidentified.

The study ran its PCR with 60 Vbeta and 13 Jbeta primers. Profiling relied on immunoSEQ multiplex PCR, and the TCRdb table lists in-frame clones only, not all of them. Among 130,000 or so clones listed, roughly three fifths were seen once. The CDR3 consists of 16 residues. Germline V gene data show CDR1 as SNHLY and CDR2 as FYNNEI. V was trimmed by 6 bases and J by 0 bases, leaving 17 bases between them. The sample taken for sequencing was PBMCs. This sequence originates from a man between 18 and 35 years old in good health and CMV-seronegative. J is TRBJ1-1 and V is TRBV2, with a weak D call TRBD1 (6 bases). The CDR3 is CASRTDRNVLNTEAFF. In nucleotides, the CDR3 is TGTGCCAGCAGGACCGACAGGAACGTCTTGAACACTGAAGCTTTCTTT. The whole variable domain, filled in from reference TRBV2 and TRBJ1-1, reads EPEVTQTPSHQVTQMGQEVILRCVPISNHLYFYWYRQILGQKVEFLVSFYNNEISEKSEIFDDQFSVERPDGSNFTLKIRSTKLEDSAMYFCASRTDRNVLNTEAFFGQGTRLTVV.